The 17 T cell receptor beta chains reported below all come from one sample, sequenced in a study of blood T cells in healthy people across ages. Primers used in a second PCR of about 6 to 12 cycles were a sample-barcoded 5' primer and a J-beta primer mix. TCRdb re-called the 5' RACE reads through MiXCR, storing one row per CDR3 protein. The sample gives roughly 900,000 distinct CDR3 sequences, approximately 49% of which show up once; roughly an eighth is in the top ten. Sequencing input: blood. These receptors were obtained from a man aged 25-40 years in good health.

This clonotype was seen a handful of times. This rearrangement joins TRBV19 to TRBJ2-1; 8 bases map to TRBD2. This CDR3 region has 16 residues. Per the germline V gene, CDR1 is LNHDA and CDR2 is SQIVND (reference sequence). Losses at the gene ends were 6 bases for V and 0 bases for J; bases not matched to a gene: 7. The CDR3 DNA is TGTGCCAGTAGCAGCGGGGGATCGAGCTCCTACAATGAGCAGTTCTTC. This sequence encodes CASSSGGSSSYNEQFF.

The table lists this clonotype with a count of one. This chain connects TRBV2 to TRBJ2-3; 9 positions match TRBD1. The germline gives CDR1 SNHLY, CDR2 FYNNEI. V trimming: 6 bases; J trimming: 4 bases; junction bases outside the gene matches: 5. This CDR3 is 14 amino acids long. The CDR3 reads CASSARQGADTQYF. DNA for the CDR3: TGTGCCAGCAGCGCTCGACAGGGGGCAGATACGCAGTATTTT.

V usage is TRBV20-1 and J usage is TRBJ1-6; tentatively, D is TRBD1 (5 bases). V was clipped by 1 base and J by 8 bases, with 6 bases between them. The CDR3 runs 12 residues. Germline-derived CDR1 and CDR2 are DFQATT and SNEGSKA (reference sequence). Here the CDR3 reads CSARGQYSPLHF. CDR3 nucleotides: TGCAGTGCTAGAGGACAGTATTCACCCCTCCACTTT.

This clonotype has a handful of counts. The gene calls are TRBV6-5 and TRBJ2-3, with D tentatively TRBD1 (6 bases). The CDR3 length is 13 residues. CDR1 is MNHEY and CDR2 is SVGAGI in the germline V gene. V dropped 6 bases and J dropped 2 bases, with 9 bases sitting between them. The CDR3 loop reads CASRRGNTDTQYF. DNA for the CDR3: TGTGCCAGCAGGAGGGGGAACACAGATACGCAGTATTTT.

This clonotype turned up a few times. The chain has TRBV27 and TRBJ2-7; D call uncertain. CDR3 size: 14 residues. CDR1 is MNHEY and CDR2 is SMNVEV in the germline V gene (reference sequence). Trimming removed 6 bases from V and 5 bases from J, with 17 bases in between. The CDR3 DNA reads as TGTGCCAGCAGCTCCTCTCTCAGGTCCCACGAGCAGTACTTC. Residues: CASSSSLRSHEQYF.

The chain links TRBV18 to TRBJ2-4, with 9 bases that match TRBD1. The ends lost 2 bases at V and 0 bases at J; junction bases unmatched: 8. The V gene's germline CDR1 is KGHSH and CDR2 LQKENI. CDR3 length: 18 residues. The CDR3 sequence is CASSPSVTGGGAKNIQYF. The CDR3 region has the DNA TGTGCCAGCTCACCATCGGTGACAGGGGGGGGAGCCAAAAACATTCAGTACTTC.

The rearrangement links TRBV5-1 to TRBJ2-2; TRBD1 agrees at 10 bases. Germline V gives CDR1 SGHRS, CDR2 YFSETQ. Trimming took 3 bases from V and 6 from J; bases not matched to a gene: 2. The CDR3 runs to 14 residues. CDR3 sequence: CASSSGQGSGELFF. As DNA, the CDR3 is TGCGCCAGCAGCTCGGGACAGGGGTCCGGGGAGCTGTTTTTT.

This chain uses TRBV20-1 with TRBJ1-2; 8 positions match TRBD1. The CDR3 spans 14 residues. CDR1 and CDR2 (germline): DFQATT, SNEGSKA (reference sequence). V shed 0 bases, J shed 5 bases, and the junction held 5 bases outside the gene matches. CDR3 protein: CSAREPGQAYGYTF. CDR3 bases: TGCAGTGCTAGAGAACCGGGACAGGCATATGGCTACACCTTC.

This clonotype occurred many times. The chain links TRBV6-6 to TRBJ2-2, with TRBD2 as a possible D gene (6 bases). V shed 10 bases and J shed 1 base, with 13 bases lying between them. This CDR3 has 14 residues. Per germline, CDR1 MNHNY and CDR2 SVGAGI (reference sequence). CDR3 protein: CATTGTLNTGELFF. The CDR3, as DNA: TGTGCCACCACCGGGACTCTGAACACCGGGGAGCTGTTTTTT.

This clonotype was observed a single time. The chain employs TRBV12-3 or TRBV12-4 and TRBJ1-6; 8 bases line up with TRBD1. This CDR3 spans 14 amino acids. The V segment lost 6 bases and the J segment 10 bases; nucleotides outside the gene matches: 8. The CDR3 nucleotides read TGTGCCAGCAGCGTGACAGGGGTCCGGTCACCCCTCCACTTT. This translates into CASSVTGVRSPLHF.

This clonotype showed up just a few times. The CDR3 region has the DNA TGTGCCAGCAGCCTGGCTCCAGGGGTACAAGGCTATGGCTACACCTTC. It codes for CASSLAPGVQGYGYTF. The chain uses TRBV7-8 and TRBJ1-2; maybe TRBD1 (6 bases). The ends were cut back, 5 bases at V and 4 bases at J, with 20 bases in the middle. Germline V gives CDR1 SGHVS, CDR2 FQNEAQ. This CDR3 has 16 residues.

This CDR3 is CSGFEGAYGSYTF. CDR3 in DNA: TGCAGTGGTTTCGAGGGAGCCTATGGTAGCTACACCTTC. This chain connects TRBV20-1 to TRBJ1-2; D is undetermined. CDR3 length: 13 residues. Germline CDR1 DFQATT, CDR2 SNEGSKA (reference sequence). V was shortened by 7 bases and J by 9 bases, with 21 bases between the two germline ends.

The chain has TRBV4-1 and TRBJ2-2; D possibly corresponds to TRBD2 (6 bases). Trimming stripped 0 bases from V and 4 bases from J, with 12 bases between. The length of the CDR3 is 16 residues. Germline V gene sequence: CDR1 MGHRA, CDR2 YSYEKL. The DNA of the CDR3 is TGCGCCAGCAGCCAAGAGGGGGGAGTTTTCACCGGGGAGCTGTTTTTT. Amino acid sequence: CASSQEGGVFTGELFF.

The chain combines TRBV4-1 with TRBJ2-3; TRBD1 matches at 8 bases. Germline V gene data show CDR1 as MGHRA and CDR2 as YSYEKL. V lost 0 bases, J lost 4 bases, and 9 bases stayed unmatched. The CDR3 spans 17 residues. The CDR3 spells CASSQDTGGLRADTQYF. In DNA form, the CDR3 reads TGCGCCAGCAGCCAAGATACAGGGGGTCTTAGGGCAGATACGCAGTATTTT.

The gene calls are TRBV3-1 and TRBJ1-2; D remains ambiguous. The CDR3 has 15 amino acids. The germline V gene encodes CDR1 LGHDT and CDR2 YNNKEL (reference sequence). The ends were cut back, 4 bases at V and 0 bases at J, with 12 bases in the middle. The CDR3 DNA is TGTGCCAGCAGCCCAGCGGTAGTGCCTAACTATGGCTACACCTTC. Its protein is CASSPAVVPNYGYTF.

The genes are TRBV21-1 and TRBJ2-7; the D call TRBD2 from the table was never checked on the DNA. TRBV21-1 is deemed a pseudogene. CDR3 length: 15 amino acids. The CDR3 loop is CASSKDESSPYEQYF. In DNA, the CDR3 is TGTGCCAGCAGCAAAGACGAGTCCAGCCCTTACGAGCAGTACTTC.

This clonotype showed up just a few times. V is TRBV4-1 and J is TRBJ1-2; TRBD1 agrees at 12 bases. Trimming took 4 bases from V and 8 from J; bases not matched to a gene: 5. Germline V gene sequence: CDR1 MGHRA, CDR2 YSYEKL. This CDR3 has 14 amino acids. This chain's CDR3 is CASSPGQGAGGYTF. The CDR3 region has the DNA TGCGCCAGCAGCCCGGGACAGGGGGCTGGCGGCTACACCTTC.